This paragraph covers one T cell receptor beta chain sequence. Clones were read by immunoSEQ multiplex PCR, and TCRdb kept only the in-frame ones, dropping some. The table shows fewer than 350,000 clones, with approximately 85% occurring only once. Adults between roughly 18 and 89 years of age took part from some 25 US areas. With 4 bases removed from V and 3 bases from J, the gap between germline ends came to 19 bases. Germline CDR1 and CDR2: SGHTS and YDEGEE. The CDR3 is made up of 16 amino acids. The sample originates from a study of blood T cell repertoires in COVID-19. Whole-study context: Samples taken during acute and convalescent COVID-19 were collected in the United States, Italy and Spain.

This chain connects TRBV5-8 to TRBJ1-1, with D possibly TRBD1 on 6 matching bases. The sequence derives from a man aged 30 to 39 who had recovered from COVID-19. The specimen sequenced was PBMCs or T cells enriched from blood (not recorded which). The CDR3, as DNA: TGTGCCAGCAGCCAAGCCGCTACAGGGTGGGACACTGAAGCTTTCTTT. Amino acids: CASSQAATGWDTEAFF. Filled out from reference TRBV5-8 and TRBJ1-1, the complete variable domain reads EAGVTQSPTHLIKTRGQQATLRCSPISGHTSVYWYQQALGLGLQFLLWYDEGEERNRGNFPPRFSGRQFPNYSSELNVNALELEDSALYLCASSQAATGWDTEAFFGQGTRLTVV.